This TCR beta chain was captured by sequencing in a study of CXCR3-negative and CXCR3-positive naive CD8 T cells. Turning to the study itself: Overall TRB read output was some 140 million, and each library contained about 1.5 +/- 0.3 million reads.

This CDR3 region has 18 residues. CDR1 and CDR2 (germline): LGHNA, YSLEER. In the case of this clonotype: Its antigen is still unknown.

Findings of the study overall: Memory cells differed in TRBV-TRBJ usage, but naive CXCR3-negative and CXCR3-positive cells had similar usage. Naive cells positive for CXCR3 carried more hydrophobic TRB CDR3s than CXCR3-negative ones.

Definition of naive CD8+ T cells rested on a CD45RO-CCR7+CD27+CD95- profile. 5' RACE with UMI labels generated the TRB cDNA libraries. TCRdb reprocessed the 5' RACE reads and stores each CDR3 protein as one record, lacking DNA. Its table records around 150,000 distinct CDR3 sequences. Specimen: naive CXCR3+ CD8+ T cells from blood. Stated subset: CD45RO-CCR7+CD27+CD95- naive CD8+ T cells expressing CXCR3 (TNR3+). The receptor comes from a human donor in good health. Some clones in this sample may be carry-over from other donors' samples. The chain employs TRBV4-3 and TRBJ2-1; TCRdb picks TRBD2, but there is no DNA to check that call. CDR3 sequence: CASSPRLAGVSSYNEQFF.